At least ten counts were recorded for the clone carrying this TCR beta chain. Its specificity is not known. The data belong to a study of tumor and adjacent non-tumor tissue in lung cancer. Findings and caveats of the study: TCR diversity was significantly greater in tumor than normal lung tissue.

No cell sorting was done before RNA was extracted from the tissue. TCRbeta libraries were built with three rounds of nested PCR, modified from ARM-PCR. TCRdb re-called the multiplex PCR reads through MiXCR, storing one row per CDR3 protein. The sample lists under 95,000 distinct CDR3 sequences; less than 75% were seen once. The CDR3 is 16 residues long. Germline CDR1 reads MNHEY; CDR2 reads SVGAGI. The ends lost 4 bases at V and 5 bases at J; junction bases unmatched: 14. Sequenced sample: lung tumor tissue. The chain has TRBV6-5 and TRBJ2-7, with 7 bases that match TRBD1. The receptor was derived from a man between 60 and 75 years old with non-small cell lung cancer. The CDR3 reads CASSSTTQGYLHEQYF. DNA for the CDR3: TGTGCCAGCAGTTCCACGACACAGGGGTACCTCCACGAGCAGTACTTC.